This T cell receptor (beta chain) was sequenced during a study of T-cell memory formation after mild COVID-19. Study-wide results and limits: Later expanders leaned toward CD4+, whereas clones contracting from day 15 to 85 were balanced CD4/CD8.

The table lists this clonotype with many counts. The antigen is unknown. TCRdb redid the calling of the 5' RACE reads with MiXCR, one entry per CDR3 protein. The sample carries around 140,000 distinct CDR3 sequences, roughly a quarter recorded once. Germline V gene lookup returns CDR1 SGHAT and CDR2 FQNNGV. The CDR3 is made up of 15 amino acids. Between the trimmed V and J ends, which lost 1 base and 6 bases, there was a span of 14 bases. This sequence joins TRBV11-2 and TRBJ2-3; D possibly corresponds to TRBD1 (6 bases). Sequencing used PBMCs or a T cell subset sorted from them (not recorded which). This clonotype originated in an adult woman who had mild COVID-19 (a few samples of this study predate the infection). Cell type and time point are not known. The CDR3: CASSLVQGPPDTQYF. The DNA for the CDR3 is TGTGCCAGCAGCTTAGTTCAGGGGCCCCCTGATACGCAGTATTTT. Supplemented by reference TRBV11-2 and TRBJ2-3, the full variable domain reads EAGVAQSPRYKIIEKRQSVAFWCNPISGHATLYWYQQILGQGPKLLIQFQNNGVVDDSQLPKDRFSAERLKGVDSTLKIQPAKLEDSAVYLCASSLVQGPPDTQYFGPGTRLTVL.